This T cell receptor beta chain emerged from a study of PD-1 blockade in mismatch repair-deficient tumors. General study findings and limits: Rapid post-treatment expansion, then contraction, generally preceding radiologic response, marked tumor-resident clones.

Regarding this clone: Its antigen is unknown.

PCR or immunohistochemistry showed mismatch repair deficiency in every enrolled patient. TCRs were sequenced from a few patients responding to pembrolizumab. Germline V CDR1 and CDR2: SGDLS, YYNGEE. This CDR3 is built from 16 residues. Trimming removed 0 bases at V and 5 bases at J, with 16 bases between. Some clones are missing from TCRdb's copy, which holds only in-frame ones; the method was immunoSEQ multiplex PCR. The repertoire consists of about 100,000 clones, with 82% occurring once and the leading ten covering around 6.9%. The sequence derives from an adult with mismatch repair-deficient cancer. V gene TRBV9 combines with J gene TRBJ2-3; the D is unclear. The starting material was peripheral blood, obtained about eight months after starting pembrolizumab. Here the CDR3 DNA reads TGTGCCAGCAGCGTAGGCTACGGGCTGTCTTTAGATACGCAGTATTTT. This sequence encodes CASSVGYGLSLDTQYF.